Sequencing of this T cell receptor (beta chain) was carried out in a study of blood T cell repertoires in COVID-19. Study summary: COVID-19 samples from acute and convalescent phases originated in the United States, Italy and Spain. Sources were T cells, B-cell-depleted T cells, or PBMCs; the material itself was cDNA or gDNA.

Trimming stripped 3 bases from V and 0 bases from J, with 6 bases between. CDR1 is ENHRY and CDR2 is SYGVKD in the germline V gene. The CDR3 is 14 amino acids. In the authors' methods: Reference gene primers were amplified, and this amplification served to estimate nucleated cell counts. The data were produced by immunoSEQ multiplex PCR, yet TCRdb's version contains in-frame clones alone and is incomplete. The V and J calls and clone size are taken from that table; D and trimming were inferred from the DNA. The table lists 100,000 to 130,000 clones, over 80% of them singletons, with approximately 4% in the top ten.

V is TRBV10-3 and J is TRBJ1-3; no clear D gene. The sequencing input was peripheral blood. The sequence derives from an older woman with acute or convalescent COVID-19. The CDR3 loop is CAISDVRSGNTIYF. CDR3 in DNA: TGTGCCATCAGTGACGTCCGCTCTGGAAACACCATATATTTT.